The 3 T cell receptor beta chains below come from one sample, sequenced in a study of T cell responses to AZD1222 COVID-19 vaccine. TCRdb's copy holds only in-frame clones and misses some; the assay was immunoSEQ multiplex PCR. The sample has fewer than 150,000 clones; 75% to 90% are singletons. The sample here was peripheral blood, taken on day 0 of AZD1222 vaccination. These receptors came from an adult in good health.

This clone was found once. The genes are TRBV27 and TRBJ2-7; 7 bases are shared with TRBD1. CDR3 length equals 16 residues. Germline V lookup: CDR1 MNHEY, CDR2 SMNVEV (reference sequence). Unmatched junction bases numbered 17, after V lost 5 bases and J lost 7 bases. CDR3 in DNA: TGTGCCAGCAGTAGAAACACCCTACAGGGGCTGAGGGAGCAGTACTTC. Translated, it gives CASSRNTLQGLREQYF.

This clone turned up a few times. The rearrangement links TRBV6-6 to TRBJ1-6, with TRBD1 matching over 9 bases. V lost 2 bases, J lost 8 bases, and 7 bases stayed unmatched. This CDR3 spans 16 amino acids. In germline, CDR1 is MNHNY, CDR2 SVGAGI (reference sequence). The CDR3 loop reads CASSYQRQGVDSPLHF. As DNA, the CDR3 is TGTGCCAGCAGTTACCAGAGACAGGGGGTCGATTCACCCCTCCACTTT.

V is TRBV7-8 and J is TRBJ2-7; D gene ambiguous. The CDR3 runs to 17 residues. Germline V CDR1 and CDR2: SGHVS, FQNEAQ. The V gene lost 4 bases and the J gene lost 0 bases, with 19 bases spanning the gap. CDR3 protein: CASSSRQARLSSYEQYF. As DNA, the CDR3 is TGTGCCAGCAGCTCTCGGCAAGCGCGCCTTAGCTCCTACGAGCAGTACTTC.